The next 27 T cell receptor beta chains were all read from a single sample in a study of low-dose radiotherapy and immunotherapy resistance in tumors (dated by TCRdb to 2021 to 2024). First-strand cDNA was synthesized using Superscript III and a set of TRAV- and TRBV-specific primers, so that both TCRalpha and TCRbeta chains were covered. TCRs were amplified for about 18 PCR cycles with Phusion, using a constant-region primer paired with the adapter attached to the V primers. Through fastp at Q25 and MiXCR, TCRdb rebuilt clones from the public reads, retaining in-frame beta chains. Each record represents a unique CDR3 protein, reported with the most common genes and DNA among its rows. The sample table holds 6,000 to 9,000 distinct CDR3 sequences, of which approximately 82% were seen once. The ten top clones hold approximately 6.2% of the sample. These receptors all come from a human donor with advanced metastatic prostate, ovarian, gallbladder or colorectal cancer (not recorded which). This table probably holds off-target reads from a library built for another chain.

This chain joins TRBV3-1 and TRBJ1-5; perhaps TRBD1 as D (6 bases). Germline values: CDR1 LGHDT, CDR2 YNNKEL (reference sequence). Trimming took 0 bases from V and 0 from J, leaving 12 bases between them. The CDR3 totals 17 residues. The CDR3 coding sequence is TGTGCCAGCAGCCAAGATCGGGGGGGGGCTAGCAATCAGCCCCAGCATTTT. Its protein product is CASSQDRGGASNQPQHF. The complete variable domain, with remaining parts taken from reference TRBV3-1 and TRBJ1-5, reads DTAVSQTPKYLVTQMGNDKSIKCEQNLGHDTMYWYKQDSKKFLKIMFSYNNKELIINETVPNRFSPKSPDKAHLNLHINSLELGDSAVYFCASSQDRGGASNQPQHFGDGTRLSIL.

The chain couples TRBV11-2 to TRBJ2-2; no clear D. Trimming took off 3 bases at V and 1 base at J, with 9 bases between the two ends. The CDR3 spans 15 residues. In germline, CDR1 is SGHAT, CDR2 FQNNGV. The CDR3 sequence is CASSFIGLNTGELFF. The CDR3 coding sequence is TGTGCCAGCAGCTTTATCGGTTTGAACACCGGGGAGCTGTTTTTT.

The chain carries TRBV27 and TRBJ1-1, with a weak D call TRBD1 (6 bases). The germline gives CDR1 MNHEY, CDR2 SMNVEV (reference sequence). This CDR3 comprises 16 residues. The germline V and J ends were trimmed by 1 base and 7 bases, with 19 bases remaining between them. CDR3 region: CASSLFFGGALDEAFF. CDR3 DNA: TGTGCCAGCAGTTTATTCTTCGGGGGCGCTTTGGATGAAGCTTTCTTT.

J is TRBJ1-6 and V is TRBV12-3 or TRBV12-4, with a tentative D call TRBD1 (5 bases). This CDR3 region has 12 residues. Trimming stripped 3 bases from V and 11 bases from J, with 8 bases between. CDR3 coding DNA: TGTGCCAGCAGTTTCCGAGGGGCACCCCTCCACTTT. It specifies CASSFRGAPLHF.

The chain links TRBV7-2 to TRBJ2-7, with D perhaps being TRBD1 or TRBD2 (5 bases each). The CDR3 has 13 amino acids. Germline values: CDR1 SGHTA, CDR2 FQGNSA. The germline V and J ends were trimmed by 4 bases and 6 bases, with 13 bases remaining between them. CDR3 in amino acids: CASSSSAGSEQYF. The CDR3 region has the DNA TGTGCCAGCAGCTCTTCGGCAGGGAGCGAGCAGTACTTC.

V gene TRBV4-1 combines with J gene TRBJ1-3; unclear D gene. The CDR3 runs to 16 residues. V lost 0 bases to trimming and J lost 3 bases, with 12 bases between them. Germline values: CDR1 MGHRA, CDR2 YSYEKL. CDR3 nucleotide sequence: TGCGCCAGCAGCCAAGAACGGGGATCGGGTGGAAACACCATATATTTT. Its translation is CASSQERGSGGNTIYF.

This chain's CDR3 is CASGERPYEQYF. CDR3 nucleotides: TGTGCCTCCGGTGAGCGCCCCTACGAGCAGTACTTC. The chain links TRBV5-5 to TRBJ2-7; D is undetermined. Germline-derived CDR1 and CDR2 are SGHKS and YYEKEE (reference sequence). Deletions cut 10 bases from V and 2 bases from J, with 13 bases between. The CDR3 is 12 amino acids.

V is TRBV18 and J is TRBJ2-2; D not certain. The CDR3 covers 15 residues. The germline V gene has CDR1 KGHSH and CDR2 LQKENI. V lost 2 bases, J lost 8 bases, and 15 bases lay in between. CDR3 nucleotide sequence: TGTGCCAGCTCACCAAGTTCTAGGTCTCCGGGGGAGCTGTTTTTT. It specifies CASSPSSRSPGELFF.

This chain connects TRBV11-2 to TRBJ2-3; D is undetermined. V gave up 5 bases and J gave up 0 bases, with 12 bases separating them. The length of the CDR3 is 15 residues. Germline CDR1 is SGHAT and CDR2 is FQNNGV. DNA for the CDR3: TGTGCCAGCAGCACACCCTGGGGTAGCACAGATACGCAGTATTTT. Its protein product is CASSTPWGSTDTQYF.

The rearrangement links TRBV20-1 to TRBJ1-5; D gene uncertain. V was clipped by 1 base and J by 0 bases, with 1 base between them. Germline V gene data show CDR1 as DFQATT and CDR2 as SNEGSKA (reference sequence). The CDR3 length is 12 residues. This CDR3 reads CSARGSNQPQHF. In DNA, the CDR3 is TGCAGTGCTAGAGGTAGCAATCAGCCCCAGCATTTT.

For this clonotype: Germline and junction disagree at one end, which may indicate a read error. The rearrangement uses TRBV6-2 or TRBV6-3 and TRBJ1-2, with a possible D match to TRBD1 (5 bases). CDR1 is MNHEY and CDR2 is SVGEGT in the germline V gene. The CDR3 extends over 13 amino acids. CDR3 DNA sequence: TGTGCCGGCAGGGCACCCGGGGGGGATGGCTACACCTTC. Encoded protein: CAGRAPGGDGYTF.

The genes are TRBV6-1 and TRBJ2-7; unclear D gene. Per germline, CDR1 MNHNS and CDR2 SASEGT. Trimming removed 5 bases from V and 10 bases from J, with 24 bases in between. This CDR3 has 15 amino acids. CDR3 bases: TGTGCCAGCAGTTTTGTGGCCTTTCAGCACTCCCCACAGTACTTC. This translates into CASSFVAFQHSPQYF.

The chain couples TRBV4-3 to TRBJ2-7; no definite D call. The CDR3 sequence is 15 residues long. Germline V gene data show CDR1 as LGHNA and CDR2 as YSLEER. Trimming stripped 1 base from V and 0 bases from J, with 10 bases between. The CDR3 is CASSQASTGSYEQYF. The CDR3 DNA follows: TGCGCCAGCAGCCAAGCCTCGACGGGCTCCTACGAGCAGTACTTC.

J is TRBJ2-3 and V is TRBV11-2, with D unclear. Germline values: CDR1 SGHAT, CDR2 FQNNGV. V lost 7 bases to trimming and J lost 0 bases, with 20 bases between them. The CDR3 totals 17 residues. In DNA form, the CDR3 reads TGTGCCAGCACCGTCAATGGGGTGGGAACTAGCACAGATACGCAGTATTTT. Translation gives CASTVNGVGTSTDTQYF. Full variable domain (rest looked up from reference TRBV11-2 and TRBJ2-3): EAGVAQSPRYKIIEKRQSVAFWCNPISGHATLYWYQQILGQGPKLLIQFQNNGVVDDSQLPKDRFSAERLKGVDSTLKIQPAKLEDSAVYLCASTVNGVGTSTDTQYFGPGTRLTVL.

The chain links TRBV29-1 to TRBJ1-2; 10 bases align to TRBD1. The junction had 3 bases not matched to a gene; V was cut back by 0 bases and J by 8 bases. This CDR3 is built from 13 residues. The germline CDR1 and CDR2 sequences are SQVTM and ANQGSEA. The CDR3 DNA is TGCAGCGTTGAAGATAGGGACAGGGGCGGCTACACCTTC. Its translation: CSVEDRDRGGYTF.

V is TRBV12-3 or TRBV12-4 and J is TRBJ2-5; no clear D. The V end was cut by 6 bases, the J end by 8 bases, with 7 bases between. The CDR3 has 10 amino acids. The DNA of the CDR3 is TGTGCCAGCAGCTCAGGAACCCAGTACTTC. Translated: CASSSGTQYF.

V is TRBV15 and J is TRBJ2-1, with TRBD2 matching over 8 bases. After removal of 0 bases from V and 7 bases from J, the junction contained 8 bases not matched to a gene. The CDR3 is made up of 16 amino acids. Per the germline V gene, CDR1 is LNHNV and CDR2 is YYDKDF (reference sequence). The chain's CDR3 is CATSREGRGVGNEQFF. The DNA for the CDR3 is TGTGCCACCAGCAGAGAAGGGCGGGGGGTGGGGAATGAGCAGTTCTTC.

The chain employs TRBV4-1 and TRBJ2-4, with D maybe TRBD2 (7 bases). The germline gives CDR1 MGHRA, CDR2 YSYEKL. The CDR3 sequence is 16 residues long. V was clipped by 3 bases and J by 0 bases, with 12 bases between them. CDR3 loop: CASSHGGGTAKNIQYF. The CDR3, as DNA: TGCGCCAGCAGCCATGGGGGGGGCACAGCCAAAAACATTCAGTACTTC.

The gene calls are TRBV5-4 and TRBJ2-7; 10 nucleotides match TRBD1. The J segment lost 6 bases and the V segment lost 4 bases, leaving 19 bases of the junction unmatched. The CDR3 loop spans 18 amino acids. Germline V gives CDR1 SGHNT, CDR2 YYREEE (reference sequence). The CDR3 loop is CASSLGGGADRGLSEQYF. Written as DNA, the CDR3 is TGTGCCAGCAGCCTTGGGGGGGGGGCCGACAGGGGGCTCTCCGAGCAGTACTTC. The variable domain in full, with the rest retrieved from reference TRBV5-4 and TRBJ2-7, is ETGVTQSPTHLIKTRGQQVTLRCSSQSGHNTVSWYQQALGQGPQFIFQYYREEENGRGNFPPRFSGLQFPNYSSELNVNALELDDSALYLCASSLGGGADRGLSEQYFGPGTRLTVT.

The chain couples TRBV2 to TRBJ2-1; D perhaps matches TRBD2 (6 bases). V dropped 8 bases and J dropped 2 bases, with 22 bases sitting between them. The CDR3 has 17 residues. CDR1 is SNHLY, CDR2 FYNNEI, per germline. DNA for the CDR3: TGTGCCAGCGGCGCAGGTTACCGGGAGCAAACCTACAATGAGCAGTTCTTC. This gives the protein CASGAGYREQTYNEQFF.

V and J are TRBV30 and TRBJ2-1, with 7 bases identical to TRBD1. CDR3 length equals 12 residues. Germline V lookup: CDR1 GTSNPN, CDR2 SVGIG (reference sequence). V dropped 0 bases and J dropped 10; count of bases not matched to a gene: 3. The CDR3 sequence is CAWSVRGGEQFF. CDR3 coding DNA: TGTGCCTGGAGTGTACGAGGGGGCGAGCAGTTCTTC. The full variable domain, rest sourced from reference TRBV30 and TRBJ2-1, is SQTIHQWPATLVQPVGSPLSLECTVEGTSNPNLYWYRQAAGRGLQLLFYSVGIGQISSEVPQNLSASRPQDRQFILSSKKLLLSDSGFYLCAWSVRGGEQFFGPGTRLTVL.

This sequence joins TRBV4-1 and TRBJ1-5, with D perhaps TRBD1 (6 bases). V dropped 1 base and J dropped 0 bases, with 7 bases sitting between them. The CDR3 consists of 15 residues. Germline assignment: CDR1 MGHRA and CDR2 YSYEKL. CDR3 sequence: CASSQGTDSNQPQHF. CDR3 DNA: TGCGCCAGCAGCCAAGGGACAGATAGCAATCAGCCCCAGCATTTT.

This chain uses TRBV12-3 or TRBV12-4 with TRBJ2-1, with 8 bases identical to TRBD2. The ends lost 0 bases at V and 7 bases at J; junction bases unmatched: 11. The CDR3 spans 17 residues. CDR3 protein: CASSLAQSGGPYNEQFF. In DNA, the CDR3 is TGTGCCAGCAGTTTAGCGCAGTCGGGGGGGCCGTATAATGAGCAGTTCTTC.

The chain carries TRBV20-1 and TRBJ1-2, with a tentative D call TRBD1 (5 bases). The CDR3 consists of 12 residues. Germline CDR1 DFQATT, CDR2 SNEGSKA (reference sequence). Trimming removed 3 bases at V and 3 bases at J, with 8 bases between. The CDR3 nucleotides are TGCAGTGCTAGCGACAGAGACTATGGCTACACCTTC. It translates to CSASDRDYGYTF.

The V gene is TRBV3-1, the J gene TRBJ2-1; D uncertain. V lost 1 base and J lost 10, with 5 bases in between. Germline V CDR1 and CDR2: LGHDT, YNNKEL (reference sequence). The CDR3 consists of 11 residues. The CDR3 loop reads CASSQGREQFF. CDR3 DNA: TGTGCCAGCAGCCAAGGCAGGGAGCAGTTCTTC.

The chain carries TRBV6-8 and TRBJ2-5, with TRBD1 matching over 9 bases. This CDR3 has 15 residues. V lost 5 bases and J lost 5; bases outside the gene matches: 9. Germline loops: CDR1 MNHGY, CDR2 SAAAGT. CDR3 sequence (DNA): TGTGCCAGCAGTGCTAGACCGGGACAGGGTGAGACCCAGTACTTC. This encodes CASSARPGQGETQYF.

The gene calls are TRBV29-1 and TRBJ1-2; unclear D gene. V dropped 0 bases and J dropped 5 bases, with 13 bases sitting between them. Germline CDR1 SQVTM, CDR2 ANQGSEA. This CDR3 comprises 14 residues. The CDR3 nucleotides are TGCAGCGTTGAAGATCGAACGGAGGATTATGGCTACACCTTC. Its protein is CSVEDRTEDYGYTF. Full variable domain (missing parts from reference TRBV29-1 and TRBJ1-2): SAVISQKPSRDICQRGTSLTIQCQVDSQVTMMFWYRQQPGQSLTLIATANQGSEATYESGFVIDKFPISRPNLTFSTLTVSNMSPEDSSIYLCSVEDRTEDYGYTFGSGTRLTVV.